The 19 T cell receptor beta chains given below trace back to one sample, sequenced in a study of shared clonotypes between healthy human individuals. Using immunoSEQ multiplex PCR, the repertoire was profiled, and TCRdb retains in-frame clones only, with some absent. The data show roughly 2.2 million clones, approximately 90% seen once. Material: naive CD4+ T cells from PBMCs. This sample's subset: CD45RA+ positively selected. Every receptor here comes from a man aged 18-30 years in good health. Some clones in this sample may be carry-over from other donors' samples.

J is TRBJ2-7 and V is TRBV7-2, with TRBD1 identical over 12 bases. The junction had 9 bases not matched to a gene; V was cut back by 5 bases and J by 7 bases. Germline CDR1 and CDR2: SGHTA and FQGNSA. This CDR3 is built from 15 residues. This CDR3 reads CASSPGGQGAWEQYF. Written as DNA, the CDR3 is TGTGCCAGCAGCCCGGGGGGACAGGGGGCATGGGAGCAGTACTTC.

This rearrangement joins TRBV7-8 to TRBJ1-2; 10 bases map to TRBD1. Unmatched junction bases numbered 5, after V lost 4 bases and J lost 3 bases. The CDR3 sequence is 15 residues long. Germline V lookup: CDR1 SGHVS, CDR2 FQNEAQ. This CDR3 reads CASSSRDRGDYGYTF. The CDR3 coding sequence is TGTGCCAGCAGCTCCCGGGACAGGGGTGACTATGGCTACACCTTC.

The chain has TRBV6-5 and TRBJ1-1; possible D gene TRBD1, 5 bases. V lost 2 bases and J lost 8, with 18 bases in between. This CDR3 is 15 amino acids long. CDR1 and CDR2 from the germline V gene are MNHEY and SVGAGI. The CDR3 loop is CASSYRRTGGTEAFF. DNA for the CDR3: TGTGCCAGCAGTTACCGACGGACGGGGGGGACCGAAGCTTTCTTT.

This rearrangement joins TRBV28 to TRBJ1-4; tentative D call: TRBD1 (5 bases). The CDR3 covers 16 residues. V was clipped by 0 bases and J by 4 bases, with 12 bases between them. Germline lookup yields CDR1 MDHEN and CDR2 SYDVKM. The chain's CDR3 is CASSLWGVAGNEKLFF. Written as DNA, the CDR3 is TGTGCCAGCAGTTTATGGGGGGTGGCCGGTAATGAAAAACTGTTTTTT.

This chain links TRBV10-3 with TRBJ1-2; D remains unclear. The CDR3 is made up of 13 amino acids. V was cut by 6 bases and J by 7 bases, with 15 bases left in between. The germline gives CDR1 ENHRY, CDR2 SYGVKD. The CDR3 nucleotides are TGTGCCATCAGATCGATAGATCCGTCTGGCTACACCTTC. It translates to CAIRSIDPSGYTF.

With respect to this clone: A much larger clone differs from this one at a single base, so this may be a read error. The sample holds other DNA sequences that translate to the same CDR3. The J gene is TRBJ1-1, the V gene TRBV28; unclear D gene. V lost 3 bases and J lost 0, with 2 bases in between. Germline assignment: CDR1 MDHEN and CDR2 SYDVKM. The CDR3 length is 12 residues. CDR3 in DNA: TGTGCCAGCAGTTTCTTGAACACTGAAGCTTTCTTT. Translation gives CASSFLNTEAFF.

J is TRBJ2-7 and V is TRBV7-9, with D perhaps being TRBD1 or TRBD2 (5 bases each). Deletions cut 5 bases from V and 7 bases from J, with 15 bases between. The CDR3 runs 13 residues. Germline CDR1 reads SEHNR; CDR2 reads FQNEAQ (reference sequence). DNA of the CDR3: TGTGCCAGCAGCAATGTGGCAGGGAGTGAGCAGTACTTC. It is translated as CASSNVAGSEQYF.

The chain joins TRBV7-9 to TRBJ1-2; unclear D gene. The germline CDR1 and CDR2 sequences are SEHNR and FQNEAQ (reference sequence). The CDR3 extends over 14 amino acids. V lost 0 bases and J 8 bases, leaving 13 bases between the germline ends. DNA for the CDR3: TGTGCCAGCAGCTTAGCGGCGGGAGGGAACGGCTACACCTTC. Translation gives CASSLAAGGNGYTF. Combining the CDR3 with reference TRBV7-9 and TRBJ1-2 gives the whole variable domain DTGVSQNPRHKITKRGQNVTFRCDPISEHNRLYWYRQTLGQGPEFLTYFQNEAQLEKSRLLSDRFSAERPKGSFSTLEIQRTEQGDSAMYLCASSLAAGGNGYTFGSGTRLTVV.

The gene calls are TRBV30 and TRBJ1-2, with D maybe TRBD1 (6 bases). Germline V gives CDR1 GTSNPN, CDR2 SVGIG (reference sequence). V was shortened by 0 bases and J by 6 bases, with 14 bases between the two germline ends. The CDR3 totals 14 residues. CDR3: CAWSVLGQFDGYTF. The CDR3 DNA follows: TGTGCCTGGAGTGTACTAGGACAGTTCGATGGCTACACCTTC.

A remark on this clone: In the same sample, other DNA sequences code for this CDR3. The CDR3 spells CASSIGYGYTF. The CDR3 coding sequence is TGTGCCAGTAGTATTGGTTATGGCTACACCTTC. The chain combines TRBV19 with TRBJ1-2; D gene uncertain. V was shortened by 3 bases and J by 5 bases, with 4 bases between the two germline ends. The CDR3 runs 11 residues. CDR1 and CDR2 from the germline V gene are LNHDA and SQIVND (reference sequence).

The V and J genes are TRBV28 and TRBJ1-1; D unclear. V was cut by 10 bases and J by 7 bases, with 13 bases left in between. CDR1 is MDHEN, CDR2 SYDVKM, per germline. This CDR3 is built from 11 residues. The CDR3 nucleotides read TGTGCCATCTTTGTGAAGCTTGAAGCTTTCTTT. It is translated as CAIFVKLEAFF.

The V gene is TRBV7-3, the J gene TRBJ2-7; D call uncertain. The V end lost 4 bases, the J end lost 0 bases, and 7 bases lay between the germline ends. Germline V gene sequence: CDR1 SGHTA, CDR2 FQGTGA. This CDR3 comprises 13 residues. The CDR3 region has the DNA TGTGCCAGCAGCTCCTCCTTCTCCTACGAGCAGTACTTC. As protein: CASSSSFSYEQYF.

V usage is TRBV28 and J usage is TRBJ1-5; possible D gene TRBD1, 6 bases. The CDR3 totals 12 residues. The ends were cut back, 3 bases at V and 11 bases at J, with 11 bases in the middle. The germline V gene encodes CDR1 MDHEN and CDR2 SYDVKM. CDR3 in amino acids: CASSLGGGTQHF. CDR3 coding DNA: TGTGCCAGCAGTTTGGGGGGCGGGACCCAGCATTTT.

This clone was seen only once. The V call is TRBV4-2, the J call TRBJ1-1; 7 nucleotides line up with TRBD1. Germline loops: CDR1 LGHNA, CDR2 YNFKEQ. The trim removed 4 bases at V and 1 base at J, leaving 6 bases unmatched. The CDR3 consists of 15 residues. The CDR3 region has the DNA TGTGCCAGCAGCCGCCGGCAGGGGGGGAACACTGAAGCTTTCTTT. Residues: CASSRRQGGNTEAFF.

This chain links TRBV28 with TRBJ2-2; no clear D. The CDR3 loop spans 16 amino acids. Trimming shortened V by 2 bases and J by 0 bases, and 10 bases separated the two germline ends. Germline V lookup: CDR1 MDHEN, CDR2 SYDVKM. The CDR3 loop is CASSLPSGSNTGELFF. The CDR3 DNA follows: TGTGCCAGCAGTTTACCTTCCGGGTCGAACACCGGGGAGCTGTTTTTT.

The chain carries TRBV3-1 (or the pseudogene TRBV3-2) and TRBJ2-5; the D is unclear. Germline lookup yields CDR1 LGHDT and CDR2 YNNKEL (reference sequence). The CDR3 runs 9 residues. V dropped 9 bases and J dropped 5 bases, with 4 bases sitting between them. The CDR3 nucleotides read TGTGCCAGGTGGGAGACCCAGTACTTC. It is translated as CARWETQYF.

The J gene is TRBJ1-2, the V gene TRBV29-1; D not resolved. The V gene's germline CDR1 is SQVTM and CDR2 ANQGSEA. The CDR3 sequence is 14 residues long. Trimming pared 0 bases from V and 7 bases from J, leaving 15 bases between. As DNA, the CDR3 is TGCAGCGTTGAAGACCCCAGCCAGAACGGTGGCTACACCTTC. This gives the protein CSVEDPSQNGGYTF.

The rearrangement joins TRBV7-3 to TRBJ1-1; unclear D gene. Germline V lookup: CDR1 SGHTA, CDR2 FQGTGA. The CDR3 length is 15 residues. Trimming removed 1 base from V and 0 bases from J, with 9 bases in between. CDR3 DNA: TGTGCCAGCAGCTTAATGGCAGCGTTGAACACTGAAGCTTTCTTT. Protein sequence: CASSLMAALNTEAFF.

This chain links TRBV7-8 with TRBJ2-7; a weak D match, TRBD2 (5 bases). The CDR3 is made up of 13 amino acids. Trimming shortened V by 4 bases and J by 6 bases, and 13 bases separated the two germline ends. Germline loops: CDR1 SGHVS, CDR2 FQNEAQ. The CDR3 DNA follows: TGTGCCAGCAGCTGGGAGAGGTCTTCCGAGCAGTACTTC. It translates to CASSWERSSEQYF.